This T cell receptor beta chain was identified in a study of response to subunit inactivated influenza vaccine. This CDR3 region has 13 residues. The germline V and J ends were trimmed by 5 bases and 6 bases, with 12 bases remaining between them. The germline V gene encodes CDR1 SGDLS and CDR2 YYNGEE. Study-wide points: Authors suggested few new T cells are recruited by each seasonal influenza vaccination.

Details on this clonotype: Its specificity is not known.

TCRdb re-called the RT-PCR reads with MiXCR, one entry per CDR3 protein. The profile shows some 600,000 distinct CDR3 sequences, approximately 15% of them singletons. The source of this sequence is a man aged 50 to 60 who received an inactivated influenza vaccine. The sequenced sample was PBMCs from blood, obtained about 14 days before vaccination. The V gene is TRBV9, the J gene TRBJ1-5; D is unresolved. In DNA, the CDR3 is TGTGCCAGCAGTCCCCACGAGGGTCAGCCCCAGCATTTT. It codes for CASSPHEGQPQHF.